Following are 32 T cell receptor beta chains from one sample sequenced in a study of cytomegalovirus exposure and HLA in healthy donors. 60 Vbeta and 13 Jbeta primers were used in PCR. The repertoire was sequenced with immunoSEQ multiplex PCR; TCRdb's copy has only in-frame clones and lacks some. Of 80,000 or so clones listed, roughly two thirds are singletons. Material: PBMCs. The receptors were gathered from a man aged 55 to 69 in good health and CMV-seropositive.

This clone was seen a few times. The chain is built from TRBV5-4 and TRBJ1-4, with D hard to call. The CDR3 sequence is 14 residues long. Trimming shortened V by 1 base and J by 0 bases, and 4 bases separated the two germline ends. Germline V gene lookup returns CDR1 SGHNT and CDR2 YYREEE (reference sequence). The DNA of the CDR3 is TGTGCCAGCAGCTTGAGAGCAACTAATGAAAAACTGTTTTTT. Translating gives CASSLRATNEKLFF.

In nucleotides, the CDR3 is TGTGCCAGCGGGGACAGGGGACCCTACGAGCAGTACTTC. It specifies CASGDRGPYEQYF. The chain employs TRBV7-9 and TRBJ2-7, with 10 bases identical to TRBD1. This CDR3 comprises 13 residues. Germline-derived CDR1 and CDR2 are SEHNR and FQNEAQ (reference sequence). J lost 2 bases, V lost 8 bases, and 3 bases had no gene match.

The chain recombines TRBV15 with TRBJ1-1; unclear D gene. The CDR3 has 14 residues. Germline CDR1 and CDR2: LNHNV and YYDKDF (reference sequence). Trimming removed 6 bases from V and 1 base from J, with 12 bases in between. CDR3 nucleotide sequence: TGTGCCACCAGAGATCCGGGGAGGAACACTGAAGCTTTCTTT. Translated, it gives CATRDPGRNTEAFF.

The CDR3 sequence: CASSTERGPTDTQYF. The CDR3, as DNA: TGTGCCAGCAGTACCGAGCGGGGCCCCACAGATACGCAGTATTTT. The chain carries TRBV27 and TRBJ2-3; 7 positions match TRBD2. The CDR3 is made up of 15 amino acids. CDR1 is MNHEY, CDR2 SMNVEV, per germline (reference sequence). V was pared by 5 bases and J by 2 bases, with 7 bases of the junction left unmatched.

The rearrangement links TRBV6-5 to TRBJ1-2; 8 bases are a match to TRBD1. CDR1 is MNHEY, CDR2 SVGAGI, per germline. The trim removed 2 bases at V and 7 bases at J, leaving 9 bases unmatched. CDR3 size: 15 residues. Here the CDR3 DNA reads TGTGCCAGCAGTTACGACTTGACAGGGGTTCCTGGCTACACCTTC. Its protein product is CASSYDLTGVPGYTF.

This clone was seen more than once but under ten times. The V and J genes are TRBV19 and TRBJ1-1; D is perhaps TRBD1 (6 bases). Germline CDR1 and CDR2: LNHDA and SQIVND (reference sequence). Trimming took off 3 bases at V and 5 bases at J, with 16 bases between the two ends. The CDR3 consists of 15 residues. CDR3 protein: CASSIGQFVGTEAFF. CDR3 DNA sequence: TGTGCCAGTAGTATTGGACAGTTCGTGGGGACTGAAGCTTTCTTT.

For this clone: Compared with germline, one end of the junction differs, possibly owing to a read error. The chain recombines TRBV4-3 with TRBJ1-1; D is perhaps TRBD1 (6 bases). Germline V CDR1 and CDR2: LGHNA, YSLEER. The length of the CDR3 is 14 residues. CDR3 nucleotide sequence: TGCGCCAGCAGCCAAGTGGGGGCGTACACGGAAGCTTTCTTT. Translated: CASSQVGAYTEAFF.

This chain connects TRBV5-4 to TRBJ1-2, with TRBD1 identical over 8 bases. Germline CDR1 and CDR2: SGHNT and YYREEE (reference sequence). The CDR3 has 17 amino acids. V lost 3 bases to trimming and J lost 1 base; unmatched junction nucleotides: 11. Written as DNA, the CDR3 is TGTGCCAGCAGCTCTTGGACAGGGTTAGGAGTTAACTATGGCTACACCTTC. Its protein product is CASSSWTGLGVNYGYTF. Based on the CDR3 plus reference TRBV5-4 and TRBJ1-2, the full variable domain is ETGVTQSPTHLIKTRGQQVTLRCSSQSGHNTVSWYQQALGQGPQFIFQYYREEENGRGNFPPRFSGLQFPNYSSELNVNALELDDSALYLCASSSWTGLGVNYGYTFGSGTRLTVV.

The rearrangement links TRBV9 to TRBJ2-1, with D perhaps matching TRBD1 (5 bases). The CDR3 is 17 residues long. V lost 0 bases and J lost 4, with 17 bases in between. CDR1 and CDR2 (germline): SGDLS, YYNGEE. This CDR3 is CASSVATGLPPYNEQFF. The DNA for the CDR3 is TGTGCCAGCAGCGTAGCTACAGGTCTACCCCCGTACAATGAGCAGTTCTTC.

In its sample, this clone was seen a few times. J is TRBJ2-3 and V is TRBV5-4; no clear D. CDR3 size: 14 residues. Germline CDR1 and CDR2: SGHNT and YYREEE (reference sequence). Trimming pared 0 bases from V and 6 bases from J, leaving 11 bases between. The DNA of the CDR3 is TGTGCCAGCAGCTTGGAGGCTTCCGGGGATACGCAGTATTTT. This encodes CASSLEASGDTQYF. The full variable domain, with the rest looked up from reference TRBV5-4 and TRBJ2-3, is ETGVTQSPTHLIKTRGQQVTLRCSSQSGHNTVSWYQQALGQGPQFIFQYYREEENGRGNFPPRFSGLQFPNYSSELNVNALELDDSALYLCASSLEASGDTQYFGPGTRLTVL.

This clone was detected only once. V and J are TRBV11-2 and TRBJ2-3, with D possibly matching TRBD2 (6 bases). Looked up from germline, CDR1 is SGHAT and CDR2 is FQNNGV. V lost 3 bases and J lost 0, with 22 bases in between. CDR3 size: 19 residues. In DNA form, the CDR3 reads TGTGCCAGCAGCTTGATGTGGCGGGGAGACGGGGGTAGCACAGATACGCAGTATTTT. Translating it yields CASSLMWRGDGGSTDTQYF.

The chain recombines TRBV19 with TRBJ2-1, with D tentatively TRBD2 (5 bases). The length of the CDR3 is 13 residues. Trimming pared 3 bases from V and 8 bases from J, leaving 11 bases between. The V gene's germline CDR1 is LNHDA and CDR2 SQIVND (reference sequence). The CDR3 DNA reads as TGTGCCAGTAGTATCGGGAACCCCGATGAGCAGTTCTTC. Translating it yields CASSIGNPDEQFF.

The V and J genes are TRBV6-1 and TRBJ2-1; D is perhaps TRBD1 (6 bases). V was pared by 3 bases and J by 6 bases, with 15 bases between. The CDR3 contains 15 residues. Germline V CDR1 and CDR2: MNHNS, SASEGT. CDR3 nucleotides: TGTGCCAGCAGTGACCAGGGGTCAACCGGCAATGAGCAGTTCTTC. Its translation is CASSDQGSTGNEQFF.

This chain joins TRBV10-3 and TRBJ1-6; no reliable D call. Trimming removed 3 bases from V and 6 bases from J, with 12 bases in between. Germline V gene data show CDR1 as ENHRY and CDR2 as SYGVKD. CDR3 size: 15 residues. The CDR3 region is CAISDPVGVNSPLHF. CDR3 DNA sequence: TGTGCCATCAGTGATCCCGTCGGGGTTAATTCACCCCTCCACTTT.

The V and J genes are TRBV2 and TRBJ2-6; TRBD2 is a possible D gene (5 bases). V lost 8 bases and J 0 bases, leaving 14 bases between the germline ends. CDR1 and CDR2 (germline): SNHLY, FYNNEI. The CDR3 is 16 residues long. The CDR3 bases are TGTGCCAGCTCCGGGGATTCAGACTCTGGGGCCAACGTCCTGACTTTC. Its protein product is CASSGDSDSGANVLTF. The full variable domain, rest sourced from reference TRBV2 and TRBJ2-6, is EPEVTQTPSHQVTQMGQEVILRCVPISNHLYFYWYRQILGQKVEFLVSFYNNEISEKSEIFDDQFSVERPDGSNFTLKIRSTKLEDSAMYFCASSGDSDSGANVLTFGAGSRLTVL.

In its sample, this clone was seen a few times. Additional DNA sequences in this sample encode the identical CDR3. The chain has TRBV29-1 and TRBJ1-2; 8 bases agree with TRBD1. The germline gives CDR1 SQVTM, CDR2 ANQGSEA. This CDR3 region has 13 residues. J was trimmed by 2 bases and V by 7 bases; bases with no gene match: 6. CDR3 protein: CSAIRQGNYGYTF. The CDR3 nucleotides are TGCAGCGCCATCCGACAGGGGAACTATGGCTACACCTTC. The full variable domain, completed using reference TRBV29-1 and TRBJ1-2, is SAVISQKPSRDICQRGTSLTIQCQVDSQVTMMFWYRQQPGQSLTLIATANQGSEATYESGFVIDKFPISRPNLTFSTLTVSNMSPEDSSIYLCSAIRQGNYGYTFGSGTRLTVV.

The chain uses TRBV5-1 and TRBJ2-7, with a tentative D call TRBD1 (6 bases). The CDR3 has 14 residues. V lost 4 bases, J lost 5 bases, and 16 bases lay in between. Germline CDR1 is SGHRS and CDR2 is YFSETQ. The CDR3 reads CASSPTGVLDEQYF. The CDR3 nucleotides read TGCGCCAGCAGCCCGACAGGTGTCCTGGACGAGCAGTACTTC. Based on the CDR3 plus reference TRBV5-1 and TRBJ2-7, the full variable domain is KAGVTQTPRYLIKTRGQQVTLSCSPISGHRSVSWYQQTPGQGLQFLFEYFSETQRNKGNFPGRFSGRQFSNSRSEMNVSTLELGDSALYLCASSPTGVLDEQYFGPGTRLTVT.

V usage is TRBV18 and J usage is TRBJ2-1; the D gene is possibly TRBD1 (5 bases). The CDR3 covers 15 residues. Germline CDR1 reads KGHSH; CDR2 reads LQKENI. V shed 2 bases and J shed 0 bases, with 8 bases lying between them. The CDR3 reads CASSPAGYSYNEQFF. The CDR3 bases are TGTGCCAGCTCACCAGCAGGGTACTCCTACAATGAGCAGTTCTTC.

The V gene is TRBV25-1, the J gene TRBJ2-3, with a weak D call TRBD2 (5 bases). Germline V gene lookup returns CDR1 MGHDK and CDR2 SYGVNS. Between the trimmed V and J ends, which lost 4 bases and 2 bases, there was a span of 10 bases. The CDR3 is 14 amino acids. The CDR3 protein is CASSAPGSTDTQYF. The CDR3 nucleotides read TGTGCCAGCAGTGCTCCGGGGTCCACAGATACGCAGTATTTT.

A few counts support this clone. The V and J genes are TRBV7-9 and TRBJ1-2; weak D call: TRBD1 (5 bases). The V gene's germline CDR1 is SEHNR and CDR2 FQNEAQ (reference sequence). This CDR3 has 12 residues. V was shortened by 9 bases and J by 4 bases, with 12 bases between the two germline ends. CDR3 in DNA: TGTGCCAGTGGTGGGGGGTTCTATGGCTACACCTTC. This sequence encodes CASGGGFYGYTF. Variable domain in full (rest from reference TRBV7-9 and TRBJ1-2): DTGVSQNPRHKITKRGQNVTFRCDPISEHNRLYWYRQTLGQGPEFLTYFQNEAQLEKSRLLSDRFSAERPKGSFSTLEIQRTEQGDSAMYLCASGGGFYGYTFGSGTRLTVV.

CDR3 loop: CASSSGQGWGYNSPLHF. The CDR3 DNA is TGCGCCAGCAGCTCGGGACAGGGATGGGGGTATAATTCACCCCTCCACTTT. This chain uses TRBV5-1 with TRBJ1-6; 9 bases align to TRBD1. Germline loops: CDR1 SGHRS, CDR2 YFSETQ. CDR3 length: 17 residues. V shed 3 bases, J shed 4 bases, and the junction held 8 bases outside the gene matches.

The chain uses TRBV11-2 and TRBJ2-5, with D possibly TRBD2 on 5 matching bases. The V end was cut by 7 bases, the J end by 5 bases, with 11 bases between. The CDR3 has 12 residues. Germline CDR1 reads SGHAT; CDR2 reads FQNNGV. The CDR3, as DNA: TGTGCCAGCACCGGGGTTGGTGAGACCCAGTACTTC. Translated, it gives CASTGVGETQYF.

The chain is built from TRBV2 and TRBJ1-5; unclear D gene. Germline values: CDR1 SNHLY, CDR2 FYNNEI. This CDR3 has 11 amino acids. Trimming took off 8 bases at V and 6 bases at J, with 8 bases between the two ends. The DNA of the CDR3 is TGTGCCAGCGGCGGGAGTCAGCCCCAGCATTTT. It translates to CASGGSQPQHF.

In DNA form, the CDR3 reads TGCAGCGTTGAGGTGGACAGTGCGAACACCGGGGAGCTGTTTTTT. Translation gives CSVEVDSANTGELFF. V and J are TRBV29-1 and TRBJ2-2; maybe TRBD1 (6 bases). Trimming pared 3 bases from V and 0 bases from J, leaving 11 bases between. Germline assignment: CDR1 SQVTM and CDR2 ANQGSEA. The CDR3 has 15 amino acids.

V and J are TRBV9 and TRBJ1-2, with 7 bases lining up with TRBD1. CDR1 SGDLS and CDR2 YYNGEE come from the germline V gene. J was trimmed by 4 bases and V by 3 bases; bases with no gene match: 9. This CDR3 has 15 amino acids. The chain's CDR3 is CASSEGSGQIYGYTF. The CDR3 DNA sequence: TGTGCCAGCAGCGAGGGGTCGGGACAGATCTATGGCTACACCTTC.

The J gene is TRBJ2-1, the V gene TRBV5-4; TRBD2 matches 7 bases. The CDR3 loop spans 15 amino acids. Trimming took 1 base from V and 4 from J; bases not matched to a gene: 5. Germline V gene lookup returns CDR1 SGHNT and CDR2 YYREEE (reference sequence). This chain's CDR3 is CASSLFSGGYNEQFF. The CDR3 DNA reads TGTGCCAGCAGCTTGTTCTCGGGGGGATACAATGAGCAGTTCTTC.

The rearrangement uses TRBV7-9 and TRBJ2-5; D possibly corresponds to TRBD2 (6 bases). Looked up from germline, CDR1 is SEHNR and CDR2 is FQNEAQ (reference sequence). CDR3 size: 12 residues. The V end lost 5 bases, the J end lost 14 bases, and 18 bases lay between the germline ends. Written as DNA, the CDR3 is TGTGCCAGCAGCCGGGACTCACCCTACTCATACTTC. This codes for CASSRDSPYSYF.

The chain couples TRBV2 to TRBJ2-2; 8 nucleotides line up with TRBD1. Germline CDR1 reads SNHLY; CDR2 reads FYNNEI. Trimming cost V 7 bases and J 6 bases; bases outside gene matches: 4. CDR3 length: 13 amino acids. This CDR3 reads CASNPGGPGELFF. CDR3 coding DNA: TGTGCCAGCAACCCAGGGGGCCCCGGGGAGCTGTTTTTT.

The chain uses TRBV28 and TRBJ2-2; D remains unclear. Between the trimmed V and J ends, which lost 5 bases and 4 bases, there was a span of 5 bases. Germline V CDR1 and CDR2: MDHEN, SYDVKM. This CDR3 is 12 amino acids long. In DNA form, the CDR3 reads TGTGCCAGCAGTCCCTTCACCGGGGAGCTGTTTTTT. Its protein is CASSPFTGELFF.

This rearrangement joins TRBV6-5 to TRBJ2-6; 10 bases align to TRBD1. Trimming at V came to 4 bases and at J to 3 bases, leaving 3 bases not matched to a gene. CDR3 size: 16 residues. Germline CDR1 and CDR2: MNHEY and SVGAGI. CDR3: CASSLTGGYGANVLTF. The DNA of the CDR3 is TGTGCCAGCAGTTTGACAGGGGGCTATGGGGCCAACGTCCTGACTTTC.

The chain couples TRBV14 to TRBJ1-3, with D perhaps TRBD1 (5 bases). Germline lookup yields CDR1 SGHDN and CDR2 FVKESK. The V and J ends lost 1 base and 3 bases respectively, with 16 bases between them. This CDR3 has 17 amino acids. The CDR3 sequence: CASSQGIHRMIGNTIYF. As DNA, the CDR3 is TGTGCCAGCAGCCAAGGCATACACAGGATGATTGGAAACACCATATATTTT.

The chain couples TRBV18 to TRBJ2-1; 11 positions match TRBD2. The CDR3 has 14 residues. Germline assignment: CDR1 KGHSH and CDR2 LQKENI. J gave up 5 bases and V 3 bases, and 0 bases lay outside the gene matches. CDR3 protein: CASSPGLADNEQFF. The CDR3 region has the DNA TGTGCCAGCTCACCGGGACTAGCGGACAATGAGCAGTTCTTC.